These 15 T cell receptor beta chains were sequenced from one sample in a study of response to subunit inactivated influenza vaccine. From the RT-PCR reads, TCRdb called clonotypes with MiXCR, one entry per CDR3 protein. Among 530,000 or so distinct CDR3 sequences listed, about 11% were seen once. The sequenced sample was PBMCs from blood, obtained on the day of vaccination. The receptors were gathered from a man aged 50-59 years who received an inactivated influenza vaccine.

The J gene is TRBJ2-7, the V gene TRBV20-1; possible D gene TRBD1, 6 bases. V lost 2 bases and J 6 bases, leaving 14 bases between the germline ends. Germline V gives CDR1 DFQATT, CDR2 SNEGSKA (reference sequence). CDR3 length equals 13 residues. DNA for the CDR3: TGCAGTGCTAGAAAAAGGACAGAAGGCGAGCAGTACTTC. Translation gives CSARKRTEGEQYF.

J is TRBJ1-2 and V is TRBV27, with TRBD1 as a possible D gene (5 bases). Per germline, CDR1 MNHEY and CDR2 SMNVEV (reference sequence). This CDR3 is built from 15 residues. The germline V and J ends were trimmed by 0 bases and 3 bases, with 11 bases remaining between them. The CDR3 coding sequence is TGTGCCAGCAGTTTATCGTGGGGCGGATACTATGGCTACACCTTC. It yields the protein CASSLSWGGYYGYTF.

This clonotype has more than one count but fewer than ten. The chain joins TRBV11-2 to TRBJ2-7; D remains ambiguous. CDR3 length: 13 amino acids. V dropped 0 bases and J dropped 5 bases, with 8 bases sitting between them. The germline gives CDR1 SGHAT, CDR2 FQNNGV. CDR3 sequence (DNA): TGTGCCAGCAGCTTAGATCGAGTGAACGAGCAGTACTTC. Translated, it gives CASSLDRVNEQYF.

This clonotype was counted a few times. The rearrangement uses TRBV28 and TRBJ2-7, with TRBD1 as a possible D gene (6 bases). From germline, CDR1 is MDHEN and CDR2 SYDVKM. Trimming took off 6 bases at V and 3 bases at J, with 9 bases between the two ends. The CDR3 spans 12 residues. The CDR3 here is CASRRRGYEQYF. CDR3 nucleotides: TGTGCCAGCAGACGCAGGGGCTACGAGCAGTACTTC.

This clonotype turned up a few times. This chain uses TRBV5-1 with TRBJ2-3, with no clear D. This CDR3 spans 14 amino acids. V was cut by 6 bases and J by 0 bases, with 11 bases left in between. Germline values: CDR1 SGHRS, CDR2 YFSETQ. The CDR3 DNA reads as TGCGCCAGCAAGGACGGAACTAGCACAGATACGCAGTATTTT. This sequence encodes CASKDGTSTDTQYF.

This clonotype was recorded many times. The chain combines TRBV12-3 or TRBV12-4 with TRBJ2-3; D perhaps matches TRBD1 (6 bases). V was clipped by 4 bases and J by 4 bases, with 15 bases between them. The CDR3 totals 15 residues. CDR3 coding DNA: TGTGCCAGCAGTTCGGGACATCCTGGTGCAGATACGCAGTATTTT. Translated: CASSSGHPGADTQYF.

This chain joins TRBV6-2 or TRBV6-3 and TRBJ2-1; TRBD2 is a possible D gene (6 bases). The CDR3 totals 13 residues. Trimming left V 8 bases short and J 7 bases short, with 15 bases between. Per germline, CDR1 MNHEY and CDR2 SVGEGT. This CDR3 is CASCAGLSNEQFF. The DNA for the CDR3 is TGTGCCAGCTGTGCGGGACTCTCAAATGAGCAGTTCTTC.

V gene TRBV30 combines with J gene TRBJ2-1, with a tentative D call TRBD2 (6 bases). Germline V gene sequence: CDR1 GTSNPN, CDR2 SVGIG (reference sequence). This CDR3 spans 17 amino acids. Trimming removed 1 base from V and 2 bases from J, with 18 bases in between. Here the CDR3 reads CAWSDGGTSGPYNEQFF. DNA for the CDR3: TGTGCCTGGAGTGATGGTGGGACTTCAGGACCCTACAATGAGCAGTTCTTC. The full variable domain, completed using reference TRBV30 and TRBJ2-1, is SQTIHQWPATLVQPVGSPLSLECTVEGTSNPNLYWYRQAAGRGLQLLFYSVGIGQISSEVPQNLSASRPQDRQFILSSKKLLLSDSGFYLCAWSDGGTSGPYNEQFFGPGTRLTVL.

The J gene is TRBJ2-3, the V gene TRBV27; maybe TRBD1 (6 bases). V lost 4 bases to trimming and J lost 4 bases, with 15 bases between them. This CDR3 contains 15 residues. Germline CDR1 MNHEY, CDR2 SMNVEV (reference sequence). The CDR3 DNA sequence: TGTGCCAGCAGTTATGGGACACCTCGGGCAGATACGCAGTATTTT. It is translated as CASSYGTPRADTQYF.

This sequence joins TRBV12-3 or TRBV12-4 and TRBJ2-5, with a possible D match to TRBD1 (5 bases). The CDR3 extends over 17 amino acids. Trimming removed 4 bases at V and 1 base at J, with 19 bases between. DNA for the CDR3: TGTGCCAGCAGTTCGAGCGCAACAGGATTTTTCCAAGAGACCCAGTACTTC. Translated: CASSSSATGFFQETQYF.

A few counts support this clonotype. The V gene is TRBV12-3 or TRBV12-4, the J gene TRBJ2-5; weak D call: TRBD2 (6 bases). V was clipped by 6 bases and J by 5 bases, with 13 bases between them. The CDR3 is made up of 13 amino acids. Written as DNA, the CDR3 is TGTGCCAGCAGCAGCGGAGGGATTGAGACCCAGTACTTC. Its protein product is CASSSGGIETQYF.

The chain carries TRBV4-1 and TRBJ1-6; 7 bases fit TRBD1. Germline CDR1 MGHRA, CDR2 YSYEKL. The CDR3 covers 15 residues. V lost 3 bases, J lost 3 bases, and 2 bases stayed unmatched. CDR3 protein: CASSQGQLYNSPLHF. DNA for the CDR3: TGCGCCAGCAGCCAGGGACAGCTCTATAATTCACCCCTCCACTTT.

This clonotype was counted many times. This chain joins TRBV14 and TRBJ2-2; D tentatively fits TRBD1 or TRBD2 (5 bases each). V lost 0 bases and J lost 4, with 18 bases in between. This CDR3 has 18 amino acids. The germline gives CDR1 SGHDN, CDR2 FVKESK. DNA of the CDR3: TGTGCCAGCAGCCAAGACCCGGTTCGGGGCCATCTCACCGGGGAGCTGTTTTTT. This translates into CASSQDPVRGHLTGELFF.

This clonotype occurred many times. The chain is built from TRBV4-1 and TRBJ1-1; 7 nucleotides align to TRBD1. Germline CDR1 and CDR2: MGHRA and YSYEKL. The junction had 8 bases not matched to a gene; V was cut back by 6 bases and J by 1 base. The CDR3 spans 15 residues. CDR3 sequence: CASRGTAVSNTEAFF. CDR3 coding DNA: TGCGCCAGCAGAGGGACAGCGGTATCGAACACTGAAGCTTTCTTT.

This chain joins TRBV5-5 and TRBJ1-1, with unresolved D. Trimming cost V 1 base and J 4 bases, with 11 bases left between them. The CDR3 consists of 14 residues. The V gene's germline CDR1 is SGHKS and CDR2 YYEKEE (reference sequence). CDR3 nucleotide sequence: TGTGCCAGCAGCTTGTGGGAAGGCGGCACTGAAGCTTTCTTT. This codes for CASSLWEGGTEAFF. Filled out from reference TRBV5-5 and TRBJ1-1, the complete variable domain reads DAGVTQSPTHLIKTRGQQVTLRCSPISGHKSVSWYQQVLGQGPQFIFQYYEKEERGRGNFPDRFSARQFPNYSSELNVNALLLGDSALYLCASSLWEGGTEAFFGQGTRLTVV.